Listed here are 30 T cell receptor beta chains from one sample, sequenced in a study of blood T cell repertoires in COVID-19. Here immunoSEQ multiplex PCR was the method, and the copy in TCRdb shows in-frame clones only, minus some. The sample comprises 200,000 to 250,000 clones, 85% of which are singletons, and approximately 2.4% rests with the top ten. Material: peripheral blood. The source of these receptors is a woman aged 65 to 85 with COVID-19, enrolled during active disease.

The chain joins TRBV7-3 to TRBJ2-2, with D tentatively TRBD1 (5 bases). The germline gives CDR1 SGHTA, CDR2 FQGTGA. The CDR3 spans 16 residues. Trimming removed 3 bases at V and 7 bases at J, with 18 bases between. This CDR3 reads CASSLIKTTAGGELFF. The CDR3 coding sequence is TGTGCCAGCAGCTTGATAAAGACGACAGCCGGCGGGGAGCTGTTTTTT. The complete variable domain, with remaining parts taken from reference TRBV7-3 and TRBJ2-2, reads GAGVSQTPSNKVTEKGKYVELRCDPISGHTALYWYRQSLGQGPEFLIYFQGTGAADDSGLPNDRFFAVRPEGSVSTLKIQRTERGDSAVYLCASSLIKTTAGGELFFGEGSRLTVL.

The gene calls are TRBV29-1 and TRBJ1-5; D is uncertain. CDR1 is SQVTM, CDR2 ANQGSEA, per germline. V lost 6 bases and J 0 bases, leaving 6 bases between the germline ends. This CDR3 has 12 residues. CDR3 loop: CSVSNSNQPQHF. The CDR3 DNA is TGCAGCGTAAGCAATAGCAATCAGCCCCAGCATTTT.

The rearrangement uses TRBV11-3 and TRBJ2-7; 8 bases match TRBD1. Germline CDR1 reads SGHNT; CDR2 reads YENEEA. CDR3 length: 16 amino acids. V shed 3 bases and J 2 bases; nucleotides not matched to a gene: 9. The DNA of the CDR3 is TGTGCCAGCAGCTTGTTTTGGCAGGGGGCTCCCTACGAGCAGTACTTC. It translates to CASSLFWQGAPYEQYF.

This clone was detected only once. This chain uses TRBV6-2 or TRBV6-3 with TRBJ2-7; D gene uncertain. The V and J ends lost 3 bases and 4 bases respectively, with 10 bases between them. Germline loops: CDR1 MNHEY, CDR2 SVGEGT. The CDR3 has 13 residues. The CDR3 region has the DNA TGTGCCAGCAGTTATACTGTACCTTACGAGCAGTACTTC. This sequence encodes CASSYTVPYEQYF.

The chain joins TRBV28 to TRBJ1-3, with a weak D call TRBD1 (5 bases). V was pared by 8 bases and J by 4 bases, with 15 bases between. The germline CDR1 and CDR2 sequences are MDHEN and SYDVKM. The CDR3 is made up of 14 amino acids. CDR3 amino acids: CASWVGGSGNTIYF. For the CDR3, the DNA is TGTGCCAGCTGGGTGGGGGGATCAGGAAACACCATATATTTT. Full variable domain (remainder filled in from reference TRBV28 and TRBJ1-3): DVKVTQSSRYLVKRTGEKVFLECVQDMDHENMFWYRQDPGLGLRLIYFSYDVKMKEKGDIPEGYSVSREKKERFSLILESASTNQTSMYLCASWVGGSGNTIYFGEGSWLTVV.

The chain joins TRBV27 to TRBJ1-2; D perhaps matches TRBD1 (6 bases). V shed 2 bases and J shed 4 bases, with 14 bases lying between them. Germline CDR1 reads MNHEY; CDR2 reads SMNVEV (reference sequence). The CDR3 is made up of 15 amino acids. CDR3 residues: CASSLGTGFSYGYTF. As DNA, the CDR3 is TGTGCCAGCAGTTTAGGTACAGGGTTCAGCTATGGCTACACCTTC.

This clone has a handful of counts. The CDR3 here is CASSPPVGSPLNEQFF. CDR3 in DNA: TGTGCCAGCAGTCCCCCGGTCGGTTCCCCTTTGAATGAGCAGTTCTTC. The V gene is TRBV6-2 or TRBV6-3, the J gene TRBJ2-1; D is unresolved. This CDR3 contains 16 residues. Germline V gene data show CDR1 as MNHEY and CDR2 as SVGEGT. V was cut by 5 bases and J by 7 bases, with 21 bases left in between.

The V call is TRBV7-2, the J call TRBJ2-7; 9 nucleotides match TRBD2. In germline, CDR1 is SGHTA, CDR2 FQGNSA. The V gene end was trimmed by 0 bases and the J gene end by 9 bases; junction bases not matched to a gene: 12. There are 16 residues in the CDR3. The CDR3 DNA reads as TGTGCCAGCAGCTTAGCGTCGTCGGCGGGAGGGCCCGGGCAGTACTTC. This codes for CASSLASSAGGPGQYF.

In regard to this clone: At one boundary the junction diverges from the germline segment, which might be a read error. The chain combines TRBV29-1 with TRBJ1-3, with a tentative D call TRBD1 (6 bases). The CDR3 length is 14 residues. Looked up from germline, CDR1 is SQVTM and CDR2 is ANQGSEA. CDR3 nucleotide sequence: TGCAGCGTCGAAGGGGGGCGGCGTGGAAACACCATATATTTT. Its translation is CSVEGGRRGNTIYF.

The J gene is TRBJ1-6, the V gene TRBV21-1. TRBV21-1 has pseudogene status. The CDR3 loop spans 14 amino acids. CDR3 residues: CASSKGRANSPLHF. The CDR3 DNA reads TGTGCCAGCAGCAAAGGGCGGGCTAATTCACCCCTCCACTTT.

The CDR3 nucleotides read TGTGCCAGCAACAGAGGGCTAGCGGCCAATGAGCAGTTCTTC. Translated, it gives CASNRGLAANEQFF. The chain carries TRBV9 and TRBJ2-1, with 7 nucleotides matching TRBD2. This CDR3 is built from 14 residues. With V trimmed by 6 bases and J by 6 bases, 9 bases remained unmatched. In germline, CDR1 is SGDLS, CDR2 YYNGEE.

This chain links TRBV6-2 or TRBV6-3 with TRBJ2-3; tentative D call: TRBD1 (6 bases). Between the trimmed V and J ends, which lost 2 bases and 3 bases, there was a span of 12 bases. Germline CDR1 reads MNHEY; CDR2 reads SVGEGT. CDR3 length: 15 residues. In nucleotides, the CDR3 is TGTGCCAGCAGTTACAGTATTCAGGGGACAGATACGCAGTATTTT. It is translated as CASSYSIQGTDTQYF.

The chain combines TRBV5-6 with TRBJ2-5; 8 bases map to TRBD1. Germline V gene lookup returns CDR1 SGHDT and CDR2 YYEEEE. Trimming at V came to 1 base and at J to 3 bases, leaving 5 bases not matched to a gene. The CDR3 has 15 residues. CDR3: CASSLIDRGKETQYF. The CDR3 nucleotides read TGTGCCAGCAGCTTGATCGACAGGGGAAAAGAGACCCAGTACTTC.

DNA of the CDR3: TGTGCCAGCAGCCCGAGCTGGACAGGGGGCTATGGCTACACCTTC. It translates to CASSPSWTGGYGYTF. V usage is TRBV14 and J usage is TRBJ1-2, with 10 bases matching TRBD1. The CDR3 consists of 15 residues. J lost 4 bases, V lost 4 bases, and 6 bases had no gene match. Germline V gives CDR1 SGHDN, CDR2 FVKESK.

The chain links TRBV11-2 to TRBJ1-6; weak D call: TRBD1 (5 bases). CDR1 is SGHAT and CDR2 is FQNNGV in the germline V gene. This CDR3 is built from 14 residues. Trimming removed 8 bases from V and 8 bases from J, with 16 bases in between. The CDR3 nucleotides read TGTGCCAGCGTTGGGCGGGGGATGGATTCACCCCTCCACTTT. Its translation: CASVGRGMDSPLHF.

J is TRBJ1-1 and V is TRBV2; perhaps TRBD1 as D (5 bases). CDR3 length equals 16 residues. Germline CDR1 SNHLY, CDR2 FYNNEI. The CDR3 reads CAIPSQGRNPNTEAFF. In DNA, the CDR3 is TGTGCTATCCCCTCTCAGGGTCGGAACCCGAACACTGAAGCTTTCTTT. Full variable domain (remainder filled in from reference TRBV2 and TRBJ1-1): EPEVTQTPSHQVTQMGQEVILRCVPISNHLYFYWYRQILGQKVEFLVSFYNNEISEKSEIFDDQFSVERPDGSNFTLKIRSTKLEDSAMYFCAIPSQGRNPNTEAFFGQGTRLTVV.

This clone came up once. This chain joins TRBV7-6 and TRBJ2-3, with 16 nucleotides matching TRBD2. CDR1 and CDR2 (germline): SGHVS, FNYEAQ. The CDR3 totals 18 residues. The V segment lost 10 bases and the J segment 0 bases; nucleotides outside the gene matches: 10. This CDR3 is CAITGGLAGGPSTDTQYF. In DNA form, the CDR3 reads TGTGCCATCACCGGGGGACTAGCGGGAGGGCCCAGCACAGATACGCAGTATTTT.

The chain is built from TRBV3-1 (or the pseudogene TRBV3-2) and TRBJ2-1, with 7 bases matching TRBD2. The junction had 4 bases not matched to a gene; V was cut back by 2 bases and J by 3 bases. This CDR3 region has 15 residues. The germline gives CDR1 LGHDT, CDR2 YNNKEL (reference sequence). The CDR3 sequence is CASSQMAGDYNEQFF. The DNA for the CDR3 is TGTGCCAGCAGCCAAATGGCGGGAGACTACAATGAGCAGTTCTTC.

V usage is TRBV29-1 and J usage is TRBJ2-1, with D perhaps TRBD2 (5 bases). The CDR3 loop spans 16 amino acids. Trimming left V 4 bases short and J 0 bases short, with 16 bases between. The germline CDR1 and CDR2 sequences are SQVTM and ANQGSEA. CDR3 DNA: TGCAGCGTTGTAGGTCGACGGGAAGGCTCCTACAATGAGCAGTTCTTC. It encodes CSVVGRREGSYNEQFF.

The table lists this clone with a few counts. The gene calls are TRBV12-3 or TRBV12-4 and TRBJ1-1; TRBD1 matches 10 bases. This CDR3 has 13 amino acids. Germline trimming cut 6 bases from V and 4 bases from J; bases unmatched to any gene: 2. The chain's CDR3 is CASRRTGGTEAFF. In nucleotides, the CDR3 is TGTGCCAGCAGAAGGACAGGGGGCACTGAAGCTTTCTTT.

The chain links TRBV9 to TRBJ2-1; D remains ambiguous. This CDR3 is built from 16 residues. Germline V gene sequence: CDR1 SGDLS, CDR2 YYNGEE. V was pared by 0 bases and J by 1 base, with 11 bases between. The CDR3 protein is CASSVAPYTSYNEQFF. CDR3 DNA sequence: TGTGCCAGCAGCGTAGCCCCATATACTTCCTACAATGAGCAGTTCTTC.

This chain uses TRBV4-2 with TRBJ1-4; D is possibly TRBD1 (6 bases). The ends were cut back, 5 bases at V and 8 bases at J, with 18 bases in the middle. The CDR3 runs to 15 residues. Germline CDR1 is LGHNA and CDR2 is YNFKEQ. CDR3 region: CASSEAGGRVEKLFF. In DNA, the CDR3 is TGTGCCAGCAGCGAAGCGGGGGGCCGGGTCGAAAAACTGTTTTTT.

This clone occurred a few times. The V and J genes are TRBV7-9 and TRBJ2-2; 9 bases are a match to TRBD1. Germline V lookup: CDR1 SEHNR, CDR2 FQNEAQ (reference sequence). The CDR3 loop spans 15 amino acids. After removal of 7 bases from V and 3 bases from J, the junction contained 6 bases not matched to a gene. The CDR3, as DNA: TGTGCCAGCACCGGGGGACAGGGATACACCGGGGAGCTGTTTTTT. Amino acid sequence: CASTGGQGYTGELFF.

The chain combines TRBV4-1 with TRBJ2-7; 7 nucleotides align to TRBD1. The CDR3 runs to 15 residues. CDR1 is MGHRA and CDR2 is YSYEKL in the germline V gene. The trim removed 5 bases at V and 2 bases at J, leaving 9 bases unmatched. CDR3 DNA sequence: TGCGCCAGCAGCTTCCTGACAGGGTCAACCTACGAGCAGTACTTC. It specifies CASSFLTGSTYEQYF.

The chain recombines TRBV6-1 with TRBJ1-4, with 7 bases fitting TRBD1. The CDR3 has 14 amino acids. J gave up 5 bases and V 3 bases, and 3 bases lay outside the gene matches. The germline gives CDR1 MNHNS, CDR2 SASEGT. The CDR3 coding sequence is TGTGCCAGCAGTGAGGACAGGATCAATGAAAAACTGTTTTTT. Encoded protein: CASSEDRINEKLFF.

The chain's CDR3 is CASSFLTGVTEAFF. The CDR3 coding sequence is TGTGCCAGCAGCTTTTTGACAGGGGTCACTGAAGCTTTCTTT. The V and J genes are TRBV5-8 and TRBJ1-1; 8 nucleotides agree with TRBD1. V trimming: 2 bases; J trimming: 4 bases; junction bases outside the gene matches: 4. Germline CDR1 and CDR2: SGHTS and YDEGEE. The CDR3 loop spans 14 amino acids.

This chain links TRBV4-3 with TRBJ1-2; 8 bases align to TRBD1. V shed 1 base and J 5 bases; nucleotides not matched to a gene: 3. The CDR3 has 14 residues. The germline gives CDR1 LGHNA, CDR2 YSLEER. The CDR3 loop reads CASSQAQGAYGYTF. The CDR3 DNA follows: TGCGCCAGCAGCCAAGCGCAGGGGGCTTATGGCTACACCTTC.

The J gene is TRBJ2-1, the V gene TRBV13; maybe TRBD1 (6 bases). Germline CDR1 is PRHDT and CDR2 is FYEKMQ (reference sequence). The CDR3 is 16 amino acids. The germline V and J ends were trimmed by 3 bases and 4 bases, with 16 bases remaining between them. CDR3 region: CASSFPRGGFYNEQFF. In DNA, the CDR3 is TGTGCCAGCAGCTTCCCCCGAGGGGGATTTTACAATGAGCAGTTCTTC.

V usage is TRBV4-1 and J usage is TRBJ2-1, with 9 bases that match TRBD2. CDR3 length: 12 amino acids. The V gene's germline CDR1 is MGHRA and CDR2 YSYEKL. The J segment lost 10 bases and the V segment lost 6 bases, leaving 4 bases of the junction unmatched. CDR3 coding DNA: TGCGCCAGCAGTCCAAGCGGGAGGGAGCAGTTCTTC. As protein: CASSPSGREQFF.

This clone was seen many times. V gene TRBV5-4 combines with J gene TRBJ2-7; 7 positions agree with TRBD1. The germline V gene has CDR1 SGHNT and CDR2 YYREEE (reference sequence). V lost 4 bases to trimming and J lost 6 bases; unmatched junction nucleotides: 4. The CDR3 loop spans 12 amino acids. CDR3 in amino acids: CASSNDRAEQYF. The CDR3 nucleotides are TGTGCCAGCAGCAACGACAGGGCCGAGCAGTACTTC. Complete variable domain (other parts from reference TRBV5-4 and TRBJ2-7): ETGVTQSPTHLIKTRGQQVTLRCSSQSGHNTVSWYQQALGQGPQFIFQYYREEENGRGNFPPRFSGLQFPNYSSELNVNALELDDSALYLCASSNDRAEQYFGPGTRLTVT.